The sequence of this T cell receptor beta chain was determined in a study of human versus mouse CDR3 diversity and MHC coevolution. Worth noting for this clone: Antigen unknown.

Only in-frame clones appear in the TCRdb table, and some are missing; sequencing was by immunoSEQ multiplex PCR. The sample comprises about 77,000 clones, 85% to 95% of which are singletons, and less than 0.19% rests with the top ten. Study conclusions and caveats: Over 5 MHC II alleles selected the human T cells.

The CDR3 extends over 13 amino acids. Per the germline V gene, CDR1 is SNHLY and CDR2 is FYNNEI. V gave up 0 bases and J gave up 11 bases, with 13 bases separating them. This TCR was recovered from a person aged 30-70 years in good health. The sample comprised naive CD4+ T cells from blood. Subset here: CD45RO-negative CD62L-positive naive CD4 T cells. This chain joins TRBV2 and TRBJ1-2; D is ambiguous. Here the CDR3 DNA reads TGTGCCAGCAGTGAAGCGGAGTCATCTGGGTACACCTTC. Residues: CASSEAESSGYTF.